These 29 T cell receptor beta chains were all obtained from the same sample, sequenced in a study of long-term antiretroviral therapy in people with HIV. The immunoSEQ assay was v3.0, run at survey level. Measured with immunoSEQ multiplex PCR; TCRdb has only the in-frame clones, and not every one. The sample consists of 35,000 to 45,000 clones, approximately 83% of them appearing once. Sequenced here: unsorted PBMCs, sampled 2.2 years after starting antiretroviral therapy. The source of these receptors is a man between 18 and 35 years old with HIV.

CDR3 loop: CASSLTLGREGYTF. Written as DNA, the CDR3 is TGTGCCAGCAGCTTAACGTTAGGGAGGGAGGGCTACACCTTC. The J gene is TRBJ1-2, the V gene TRBV7-3; D not resolved. The CDR3 consists of 14 residues. Germline V gene lookup returns CDR1 SGHTA and CDR2 FQGTGA. V was shortened by 0 bases and J by 8 bases, with 13 bases between the two germline ends.

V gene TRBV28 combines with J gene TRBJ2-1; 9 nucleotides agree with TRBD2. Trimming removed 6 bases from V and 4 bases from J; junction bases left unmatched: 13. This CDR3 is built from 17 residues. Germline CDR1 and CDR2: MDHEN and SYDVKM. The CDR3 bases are TGTGCCAGCAGAAACCAAATAGCGGGAGAGGGTTACAATGAGCAGTTCTTC. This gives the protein CASRNQIAGEGYNEQFF.

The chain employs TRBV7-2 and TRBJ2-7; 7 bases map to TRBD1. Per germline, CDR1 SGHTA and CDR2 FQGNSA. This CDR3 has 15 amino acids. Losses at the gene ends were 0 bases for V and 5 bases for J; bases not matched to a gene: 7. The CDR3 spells CASSLALRQGHEQYF. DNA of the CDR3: TGTGCCAGCAGCTTAGCGCTGCGACAGGGCCACGAGCAGTACTTC.

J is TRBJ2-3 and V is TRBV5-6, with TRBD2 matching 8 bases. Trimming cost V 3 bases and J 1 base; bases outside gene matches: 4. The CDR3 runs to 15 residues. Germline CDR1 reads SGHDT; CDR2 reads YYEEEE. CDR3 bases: TGTGCCAGCAGCTCCATGCGGGGGGGCACAGATACGCAGTATTTT. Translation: CASSSMRGGTDTQYF.

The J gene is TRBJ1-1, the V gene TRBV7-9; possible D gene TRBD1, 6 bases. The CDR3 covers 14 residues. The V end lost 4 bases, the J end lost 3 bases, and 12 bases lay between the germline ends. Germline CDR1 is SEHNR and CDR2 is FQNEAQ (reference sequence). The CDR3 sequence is CASSSSNRDTEAFF. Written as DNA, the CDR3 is TGTGCCAGCAGCTCGAGTAACAGGGACACTGAAGCTTTCTTT.

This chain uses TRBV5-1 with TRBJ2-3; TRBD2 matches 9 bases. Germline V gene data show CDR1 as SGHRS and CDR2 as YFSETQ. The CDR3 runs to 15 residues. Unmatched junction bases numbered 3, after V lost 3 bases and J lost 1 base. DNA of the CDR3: TGCGCCAGCAGCTCTTGGACTAGCGGCACAGATACGCAGTATTTT. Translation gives CASSSWTSGTDTQYF.

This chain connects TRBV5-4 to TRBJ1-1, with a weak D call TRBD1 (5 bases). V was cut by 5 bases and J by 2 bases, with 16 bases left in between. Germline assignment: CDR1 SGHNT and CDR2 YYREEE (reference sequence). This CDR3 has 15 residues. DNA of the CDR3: TGTGCCAGCAGTATACCGGGACGGCATAACACTGAAGCTTTCTTT. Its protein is CASSIPGRHNTEAFF.

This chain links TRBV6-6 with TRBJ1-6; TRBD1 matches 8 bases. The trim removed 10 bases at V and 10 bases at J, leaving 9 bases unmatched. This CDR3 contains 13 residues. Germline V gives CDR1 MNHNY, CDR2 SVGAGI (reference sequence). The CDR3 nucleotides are TGTGCCACCCGGGCAGGGGGCTGGTCACCCCTCCACTTT. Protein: CATRAGGWSPLHF.

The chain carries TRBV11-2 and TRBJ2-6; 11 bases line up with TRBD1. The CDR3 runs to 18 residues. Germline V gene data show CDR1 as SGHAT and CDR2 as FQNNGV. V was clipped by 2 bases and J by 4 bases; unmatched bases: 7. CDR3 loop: CASSLLGTGGSGANVLTF. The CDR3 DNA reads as TGTGCCAGCAGCTTATTAGGGACAGGGGGGTCGGGGGCCAACGTCCTGACTTTC.

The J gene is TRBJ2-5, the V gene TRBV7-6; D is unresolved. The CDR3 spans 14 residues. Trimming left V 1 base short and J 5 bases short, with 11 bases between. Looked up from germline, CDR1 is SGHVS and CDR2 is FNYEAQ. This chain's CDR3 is CASSLVVGSETQYF. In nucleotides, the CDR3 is TGTGCCAGCAGCTTAGTAGTAGGAAGCGAGACCCAGTACTTC. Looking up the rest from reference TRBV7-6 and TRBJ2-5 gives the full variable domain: GAGVSQSPRYKVTKRGQDVALRCDPISGHVSLYWYRQALGQGPEFLTYFNYEAQQDKSGLPNDRFSAERPEGSISTLTIQRTEQRDSAMYRCASSLVVGSETQYFGPGTRLLVL.

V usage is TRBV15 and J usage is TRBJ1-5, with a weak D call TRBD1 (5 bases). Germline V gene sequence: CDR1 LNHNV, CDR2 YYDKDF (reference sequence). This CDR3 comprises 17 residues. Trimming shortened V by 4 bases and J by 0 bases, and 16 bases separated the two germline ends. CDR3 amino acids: CATSNHRSGASNQPQHF. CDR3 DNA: TGTGCCACCAGCAACCACCGGTCTGGGGCTAGCAATCAGCCCCAGCATTTT.

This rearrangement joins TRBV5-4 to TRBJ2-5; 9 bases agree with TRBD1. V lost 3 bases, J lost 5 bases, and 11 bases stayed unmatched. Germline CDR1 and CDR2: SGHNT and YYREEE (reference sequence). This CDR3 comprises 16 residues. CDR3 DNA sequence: TGTGCCAGCAGCTGGGGGACAGGGCTCTTCGGGGAGACCCAGTACTTC. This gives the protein CASSWGTGLFGETQYF. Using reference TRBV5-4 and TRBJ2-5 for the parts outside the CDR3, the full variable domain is ETGVTQSPTHLIKTRGQQVTLRCSSQSGHNTVSWYQQALGQGPQFIFQYYREEENGRGNFPPRFSGLQFPNYSSELNVNALELDDSALYLCASSWGTGLFGETQYFGPGTRLLVL.

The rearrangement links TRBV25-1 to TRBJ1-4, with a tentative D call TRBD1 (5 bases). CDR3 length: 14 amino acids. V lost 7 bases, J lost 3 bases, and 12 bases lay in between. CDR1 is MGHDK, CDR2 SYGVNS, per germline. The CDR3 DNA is TGTGCCAGCACTCAGGGAGTCCCTAATGAAAAACTGTTTTTT. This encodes CASTQGVPNEKLFF.

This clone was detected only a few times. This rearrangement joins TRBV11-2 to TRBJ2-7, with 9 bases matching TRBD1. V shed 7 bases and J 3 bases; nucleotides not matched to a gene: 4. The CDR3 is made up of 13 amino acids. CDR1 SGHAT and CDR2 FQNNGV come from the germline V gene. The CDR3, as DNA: TGTGCCAGCACTCAGACAGGGGGCTACGAGCAGTACTTC. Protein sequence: CASTQTGGYEQYF.

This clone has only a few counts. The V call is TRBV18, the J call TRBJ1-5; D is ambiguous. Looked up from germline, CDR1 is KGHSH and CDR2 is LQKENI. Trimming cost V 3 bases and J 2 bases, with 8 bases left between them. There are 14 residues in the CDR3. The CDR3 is CASSPAQGNQPQHF. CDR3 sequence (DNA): TGTGCCAGCTCACCGGCGCAGGGCAATCAGCCCCAGCATTTT.

CDR3 loop: CAWSVHPWAEAFF. The CDR3 DNA follows: TGTGCCTGGAGTGTCCACCCGTGGGCTGAAGCTTTCTTT. The chain uses TRBV30 and TRBJ1-1; D unclear. The germline V gene has CDR1 GTSNPN and CDR2 SVGIG (reference sequence). Trimming left V 0 bases short and J 6 bases short, with 11 bases between. The CDR3 loop spans 13 amino acids.

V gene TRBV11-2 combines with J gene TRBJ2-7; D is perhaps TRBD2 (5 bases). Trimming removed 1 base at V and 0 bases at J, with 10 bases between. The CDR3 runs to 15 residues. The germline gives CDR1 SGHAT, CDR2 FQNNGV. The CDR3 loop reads CASSLGIGSSYEQYF. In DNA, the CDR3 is TGTGCCAGCAGCTTAGGTATAGGGAGCTCCTACGAGCAGTACTTC.

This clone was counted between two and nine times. The CDR3: CASSPRPGAISGNTIYF. Written as DNA, the CDR3 is TGTGCCAGCAGTCCCCGGCCAGGGGCGATCTCTGGAAACACCATATATTTT. The rearrangement links TRBV28 to TRBJ1-3, with D possibly TRBD1 on 6 matching bases. The CDR3 spans 17 residues. V was clipped by 5 bases and J by 0 bases, with 17 bases between them. CDR1 and CDR2 from the germline V gene are MDHEN and SYDVKM.

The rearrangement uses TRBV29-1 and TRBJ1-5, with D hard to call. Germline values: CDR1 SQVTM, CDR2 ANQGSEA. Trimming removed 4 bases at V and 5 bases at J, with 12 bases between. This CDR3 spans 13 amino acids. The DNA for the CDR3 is TGCAGCGTTGGAGAGGCGGGGTATCAGCCCCAGCATTTT. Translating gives CSVGEAGYQPQHF. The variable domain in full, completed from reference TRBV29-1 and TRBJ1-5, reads SAVISQKPSRDICQRGTSLTIQCQVDSQVTMMFWYRQQPGQSLTLIATANQGSEATYESGFVIDKFPISRPNLTFSTLTVSNMSPEDSSIYLCSVGEAGYQPQHFGDGTRLSIL.

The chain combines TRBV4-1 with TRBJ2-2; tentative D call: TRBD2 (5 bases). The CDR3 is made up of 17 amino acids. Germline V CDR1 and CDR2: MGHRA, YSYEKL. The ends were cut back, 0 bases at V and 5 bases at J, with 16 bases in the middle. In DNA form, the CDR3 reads TGCGCCAGCAGCCAAGATTCCTTGCAGACTAAAACCGGGGAGCTGTTTTTT. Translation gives CASSQDSLQTKTGELFF.

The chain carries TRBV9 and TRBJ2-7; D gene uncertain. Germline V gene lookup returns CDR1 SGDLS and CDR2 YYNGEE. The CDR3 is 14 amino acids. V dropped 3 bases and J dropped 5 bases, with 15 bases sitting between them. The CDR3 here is CASSGRTPTHEQYF. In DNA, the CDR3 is TGTGCCAGCAGCGGCAGAACTCCAACCCACGAGCAGTACTTC.

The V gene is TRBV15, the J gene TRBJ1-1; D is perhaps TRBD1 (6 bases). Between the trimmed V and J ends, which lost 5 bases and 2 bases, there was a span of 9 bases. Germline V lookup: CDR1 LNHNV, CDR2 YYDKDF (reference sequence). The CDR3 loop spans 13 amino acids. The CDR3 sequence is CATSHRENTEAFF. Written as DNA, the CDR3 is TGTGCCACCAGCCACAGGGAAAACACTGAAGCTTTCTTT.

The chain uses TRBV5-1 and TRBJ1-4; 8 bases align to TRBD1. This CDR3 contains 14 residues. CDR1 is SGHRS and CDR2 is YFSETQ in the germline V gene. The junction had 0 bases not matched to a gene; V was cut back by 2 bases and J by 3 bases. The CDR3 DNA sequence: TGCGCCAGCAGCTTACAGGGGGCTAATGAAAAACTGTTTTTT. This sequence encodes CASSLQGANEKLFF.

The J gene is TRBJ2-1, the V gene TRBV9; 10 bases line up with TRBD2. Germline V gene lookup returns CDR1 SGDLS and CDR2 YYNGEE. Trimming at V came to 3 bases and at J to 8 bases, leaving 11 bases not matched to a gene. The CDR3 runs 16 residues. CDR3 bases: TGTGCCAGCAGCGAGGGGCCTAGCGGGAGTAGGGATGAGCAGTTCTTC. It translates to CASSEGPSGSRDEQFF. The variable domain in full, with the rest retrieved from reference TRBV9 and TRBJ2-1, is DSGVTQTPKHLITATGQRVTLRCSPRSGDLSVYWYQQSLDQGLQFLIQYYNGEERAKGNILERFSAQQFPDLHSELNLSSLELGDSALYFCASSEGPSGSRDEQFFGPGTRLTVL.

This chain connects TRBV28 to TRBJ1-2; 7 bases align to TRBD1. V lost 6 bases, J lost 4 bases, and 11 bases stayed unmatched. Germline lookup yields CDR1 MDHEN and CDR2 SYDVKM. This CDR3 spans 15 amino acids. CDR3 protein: CASRPEGANVYGYTF. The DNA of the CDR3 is TGTGCCAGCAGGCCCGAGGGGGCGAATGTCTATGGCTACACCTTC.

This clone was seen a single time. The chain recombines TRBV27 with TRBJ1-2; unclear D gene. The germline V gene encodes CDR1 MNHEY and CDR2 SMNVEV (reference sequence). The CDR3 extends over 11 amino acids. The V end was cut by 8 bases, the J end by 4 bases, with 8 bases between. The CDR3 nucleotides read TGTGCCAGCGGAACAGCCTATGGCTACACCTTC. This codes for CASGTAYGYTF.

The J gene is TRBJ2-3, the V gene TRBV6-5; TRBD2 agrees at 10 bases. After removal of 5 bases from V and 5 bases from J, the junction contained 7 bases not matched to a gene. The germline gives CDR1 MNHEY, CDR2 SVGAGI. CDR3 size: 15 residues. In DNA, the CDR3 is TGTGCCAGCAGTGTAAGCGGGGGGGCCGGAGATACGCAGTATTTT. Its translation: CASSVSGGAGDTQYF.

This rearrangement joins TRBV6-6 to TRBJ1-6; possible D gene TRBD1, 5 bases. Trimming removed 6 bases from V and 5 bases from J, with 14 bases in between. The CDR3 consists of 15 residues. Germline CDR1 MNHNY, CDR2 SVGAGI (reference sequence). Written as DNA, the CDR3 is TGTGCCAGCAGCAGAGATGGGACGGATAATTCACCCCTCCACTTT. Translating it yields CASSRDGTDNSPLHF.

This chain's CDR3 is CASSLWSGQGSYEQYF. The CDR3 region has the DNA TGTGCCAGCAGCTTATGGTCAGGGCAAGGTTCCTACGAGCAGTACTTC. The chain carries TRBV7-2 and TRBJ2-7, with a possible D match to TRBD1 (5 bases). V lost 2 bases and J 1 base, leaving 15 bases between the germline ends. CDR1 is SGHTA, CDR2 FQGNSA, per germline. The CDR3 runs to 16 residues. Full variable domain (remainder filled in from reference TRBV7-2 and TRBJ2-7): GAGVSQSPSNKVTEKGKDVELRCDPISGHTALYWYRQSLGQGLEFLIYFQGNSAPDKSGLPSDRFSAERTGGSVSTLTIQRTQQEDSAVYLCASSLWSGQGSYEQYFGPGTRLTVT.